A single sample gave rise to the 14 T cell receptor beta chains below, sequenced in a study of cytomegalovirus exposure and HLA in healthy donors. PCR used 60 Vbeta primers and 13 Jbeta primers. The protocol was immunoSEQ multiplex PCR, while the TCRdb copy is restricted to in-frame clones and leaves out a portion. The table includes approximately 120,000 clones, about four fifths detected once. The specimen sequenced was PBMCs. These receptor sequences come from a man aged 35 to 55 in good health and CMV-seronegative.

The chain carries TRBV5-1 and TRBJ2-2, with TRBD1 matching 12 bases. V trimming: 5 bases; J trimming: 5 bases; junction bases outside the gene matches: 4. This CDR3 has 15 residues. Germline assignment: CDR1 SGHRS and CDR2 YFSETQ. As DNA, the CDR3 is TGCGCCAGCAGTTCGGGACAGGGGGCAACCGGGGAGCTGTTTTTT. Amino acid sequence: CASSSGQGATGELFF.

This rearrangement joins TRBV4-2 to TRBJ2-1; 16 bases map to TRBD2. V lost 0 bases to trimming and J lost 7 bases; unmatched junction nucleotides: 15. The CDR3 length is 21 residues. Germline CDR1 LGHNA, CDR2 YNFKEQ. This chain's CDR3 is CASSQEVILSGLAGGSNEQFF. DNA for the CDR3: TGTGCCAGCAGCCAAGAAGTAATCTTATCGGGACTAGCGGGGGGGAGTAATGAGCAGTTCTTC.

The CDR3 loop reads CSVERLANYGYTF. The DNA for the CDR3 is TGCAGCGTTGAGCGACTAGCTAACTATGGCTACACCTTC. The genes are TRBV29-1 and TRBJ1-2; no firm D call. Germline V gene lookup returns CDR1 SQVTM and CDR2 ANQGSEA. The CDR3 loop spans 13 amino acids. V gave up 3 bases and J gave up 0 bases, with 8 bases separating them.

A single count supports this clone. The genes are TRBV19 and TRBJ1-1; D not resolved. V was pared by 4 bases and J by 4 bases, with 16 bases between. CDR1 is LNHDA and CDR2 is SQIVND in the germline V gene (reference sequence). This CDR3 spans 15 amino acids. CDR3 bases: TGTGCCAGTAGTAGCCGCAGAGCGGCGAGCACTGAAGCTTTCTTT. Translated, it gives CASSSRRAASTEAFF.

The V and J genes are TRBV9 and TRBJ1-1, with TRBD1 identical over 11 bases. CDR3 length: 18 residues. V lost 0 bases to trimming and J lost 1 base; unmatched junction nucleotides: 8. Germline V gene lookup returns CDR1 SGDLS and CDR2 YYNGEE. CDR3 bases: TGTGCCAGCAGCGTAGGGAGAGGACAGGGGGCGCGGAACACTGAAGCTTTCTTT. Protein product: CASSVGRGQGARNTEAFF.

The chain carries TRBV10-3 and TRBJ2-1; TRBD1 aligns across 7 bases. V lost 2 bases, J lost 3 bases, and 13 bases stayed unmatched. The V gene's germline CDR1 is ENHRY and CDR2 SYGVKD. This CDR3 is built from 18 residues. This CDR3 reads CAISELGTVRVVYNEQFF. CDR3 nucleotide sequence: TGTGCCATCAGTGAGCTGGGGACAGTTCGGGTGGTCTACAATGAGCAGTTCTTC.

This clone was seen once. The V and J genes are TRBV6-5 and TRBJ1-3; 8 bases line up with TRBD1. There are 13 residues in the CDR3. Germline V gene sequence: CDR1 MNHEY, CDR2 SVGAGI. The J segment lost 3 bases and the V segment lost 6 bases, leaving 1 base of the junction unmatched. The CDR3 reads CASRTGVGNTIYF. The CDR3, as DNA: TGTGCCAGCAGGACAGGGGTTGGAAACACCATATATTTT.

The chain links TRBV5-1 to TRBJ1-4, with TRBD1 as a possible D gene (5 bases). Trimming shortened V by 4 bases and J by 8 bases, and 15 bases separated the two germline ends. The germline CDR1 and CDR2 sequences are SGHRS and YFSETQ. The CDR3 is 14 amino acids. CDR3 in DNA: TGCGCCAGCAGCGTAAAGGGGCGGGAAGAAAAACTGTTTTTT. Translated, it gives CASSVKGREEKLFF. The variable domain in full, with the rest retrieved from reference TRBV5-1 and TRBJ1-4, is KAGVTQTPRYLIKTRGQQVTLSCSPISGHRSVSWYQQTPGQGLQFLFEYFSETQRNKGNFPGRFSGRQFSNSRSEMNVSTLELGDSALYLCASSVKGREEKLFFGSGTQLSVL.

The DNA for the CDR3 is TGTGCCAGCAACTACTACGAGCAGTACTTC. Translated: CASNYYEQYF. The chain carries TRBV6-5 and TRBJ2-7; D call uncertain. This CDR3 has 10 residues. With 7 bases removed from V and 3 bases from J, the gap between germline ends came to 4 bases. Germline CDR1 and CDR2: MNHEY and SVGAGI.

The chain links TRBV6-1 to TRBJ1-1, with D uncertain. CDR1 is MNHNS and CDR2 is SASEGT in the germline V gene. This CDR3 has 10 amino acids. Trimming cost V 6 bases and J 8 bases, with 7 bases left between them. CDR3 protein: CASRLKEAFF. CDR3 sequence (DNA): TGTGCCAGCAGGCTAAAAGAAGCTTTCTTT.

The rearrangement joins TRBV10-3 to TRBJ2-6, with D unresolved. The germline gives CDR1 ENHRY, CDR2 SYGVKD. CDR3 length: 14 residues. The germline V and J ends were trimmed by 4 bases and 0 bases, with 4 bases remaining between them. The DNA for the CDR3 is TGTGCCATCAGTGCAATCTCTGGGGCCAACGTCCTGACTTTC. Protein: CAISAISGANVLTF.

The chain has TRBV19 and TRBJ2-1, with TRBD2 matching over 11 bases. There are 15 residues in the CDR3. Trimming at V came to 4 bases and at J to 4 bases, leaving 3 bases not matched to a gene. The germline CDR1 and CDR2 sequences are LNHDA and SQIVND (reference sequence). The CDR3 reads CASSSGTSGYNEQFF. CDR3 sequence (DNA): TGTGCCAGTAGTAGCGGGACTAGCGGTTACAATGAGCAGTTCTTC.

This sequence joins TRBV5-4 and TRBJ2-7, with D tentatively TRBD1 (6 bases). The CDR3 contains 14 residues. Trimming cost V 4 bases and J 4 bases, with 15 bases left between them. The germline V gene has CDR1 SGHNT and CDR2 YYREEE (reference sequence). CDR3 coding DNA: TGTGCCAGCAGCAGCGCCGGGACATTGTACGAGCAGTACTTC. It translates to CASSSAGTLYEQYF.

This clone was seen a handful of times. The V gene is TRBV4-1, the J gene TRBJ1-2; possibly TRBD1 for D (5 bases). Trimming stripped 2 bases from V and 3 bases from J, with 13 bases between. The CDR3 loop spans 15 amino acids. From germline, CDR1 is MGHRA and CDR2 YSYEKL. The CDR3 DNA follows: TGCGCCAGCAGCCAACGCGAGGCAGGGTACTATGGCTACACCTTC. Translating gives CASSQREAGYYGYTF.